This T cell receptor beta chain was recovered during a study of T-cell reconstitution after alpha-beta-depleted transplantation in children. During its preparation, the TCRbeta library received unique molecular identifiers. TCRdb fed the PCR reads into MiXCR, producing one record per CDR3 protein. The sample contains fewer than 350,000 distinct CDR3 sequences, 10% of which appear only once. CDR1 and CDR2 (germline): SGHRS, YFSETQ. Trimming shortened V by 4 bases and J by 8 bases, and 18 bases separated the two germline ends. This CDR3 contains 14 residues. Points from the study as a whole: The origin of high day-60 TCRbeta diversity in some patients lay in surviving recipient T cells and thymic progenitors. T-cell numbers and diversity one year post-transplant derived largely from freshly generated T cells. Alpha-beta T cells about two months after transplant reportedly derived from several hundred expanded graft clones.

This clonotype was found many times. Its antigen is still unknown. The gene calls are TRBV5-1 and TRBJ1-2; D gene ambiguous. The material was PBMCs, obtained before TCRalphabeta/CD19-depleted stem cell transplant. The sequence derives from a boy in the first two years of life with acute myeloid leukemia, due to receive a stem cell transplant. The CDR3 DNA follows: TGCGCCAGCAGCCCAGCGACGGACTACCTCGGCTACACCTTC. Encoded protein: CASSPATDYLGYTF.